This passage covers 22 T cell receptor beta chains from one sample sequenced in a study of control samples from healthy donors and cancer patients. The protocol was immunoSEQ multiplex PCR, while the TCRdb copy is restricted to in-frame clones and leaves out a portion. The top ten hold under 7% of the sample, which has around 160,000 clones, roughly 93% seen once. Sequences were obtained from blood. These receptors came from a man aged 18 to 35 in good health.

The chain employs TRBV4-1 and TRBJ1-2; D is possibly TRBD1 (5 bases). The CDR3 loop spans 13 amino acids. Trimming took 5 bases from V and 8 from J, leaving 15 bases between them. CDR1 and CDR2 from the germline V gene are MGHRA and YSYEKL. As DNA, the CDR3 is TGCGCCAGCAGCTGGGACTCGGCGGGAGGCTACACCTTC. Protein sequence: CASSWDSAGGYTF.

The chain joins TRBV7-3 to TRBJ1-3; no firm D call. The CDR3 contains 12 residues. Trimming shortened V by 2 bases and J by 8 bases, and 7 bases separated the two germline ends. CDR1 and CDR2 from the germline V gene are SGHTA and FQGTGA. CDR3 region: CASSLFTDTIYF. For the CDR3, the DNA is TGTGCCAGCAGCTTATTCACCGACACCATATATTTT.

This sequence joins TRBV18 and TRBJ1-4; weak D call: TRBD1 (5 bases). There are 15 residues in the CDR3. The germline CDR1 and CDR2 sequences are KGHSH and LQKENI. The germline V and J ends were trimmed by 0 bases and 8 bases, with 13 bases remaining between them. CDR3 residues: CASSPPDQGWEKLFF. The CDR3 region has the DNA TGTGCCAGCTCACCACCGGACCAGGGTTGGGAAAAACTGTTTTTT. Combining the CDR3 with reference TRBV18 and TRBJ1-4 gives the whole variable domain NAGVMQNPRHLVRRRGQEARLRCSPMKGHSHVYWYRQLPEEGLKFMVYLQKENIIDESGMPKERFSAEFPKEGPSILRIQQVVRGDSAAYFCASSPPDQGWEKLFFGSGTQLSVL.

The chain combines TRBV4-1 with TRBJ2-1, with a tentative D call TRBD2 (6 bases). The CDR3 loop spans 16 amino acids. Germline-derived CDR1 and CDR2 are MGHRA and YSYEKL. Deletions cut 3 bases from V and 7 bases from J, with 19 bases between. CDR3 bases: TGCGCCAGCAGCCAGGGGGGACCCCTAAGGACGAATGAGCAGTTCTTC. Translated: CASSQGGPLRTNEQFF.

The V and J genes are TRBV7-9 and TRBJ2-1; TRBD1 aligns across 10 bases. Germline V lookup: CDR1 SEHNR, CDR2 FQNEAQ (reference sequence). With V trimmed by 2 bases and J by 4 bases, 8 bases remained unmatched. The CDR3 has 17 amino acids. In nucleotides, the CDR3 is TGTGCCAGCAGCTTACTGGGGGGACAGGGGCGGTACAATGAGCAGTTCTTC. This translates into CASSLLGGQGRYNEQFF.

This sequence joins TRBV6-5 and TRBJ1-5; a weak D match, TRBD1 (6 bases). In germline, CDR1 is MNHEY, CDR2 SVGAGI. V lost 6 bases and J lost 9, with 18 bases in between. The CDR3 extends over 14 amino acids. DNA for the CDR3: TGTGCCAGCAGCCGAGCCGGGACACCTCGGCCCCAGCATTTT. This codes for CASSRAGTPRPQHF.

With regard to this clone: Distinct nucleotide sequences in the sample also encode this CDR3. V is TRBV6-5 and J is TRBJ1-1; no reliable D call. Germline V gene data show CDR1 as MNHEY and CDR2 as SVGAGI. V was clipped by 6 bases and J by 5 bases, with 10 bases between them. This CDR3 region has 12 residues. The CDR3 reads CASSPGRTEAFF. The CDR3 nucleotides are TGTGCCAGCAGCCCCGGTCGTACTGAAGCTTTCTTT.

This rearrangement joins TRBV4-1 to TRBJ2-2; no definite D call. V dropped 0 bases and J dropped 6 bases, with 5 bases sitting between them. Germline lookup yields CDR1 MGHRA and CDR2 YSYEKL. There are 13 residues in the CDR3. The CDR3 DNA sequence: TGCGCCAGCAGCCAAGATCCGGCCGGGGAGCTGTTTTTT. This codes for CASSQDPAGELFF.

The chain links TRBV7-2 to TRBJ1-5, with D possibly TRBD1 on 5 matching bases. This CDR3 spans 15 amino acids. Germline V gene lookup returns CDR1 SGHTA and CDR2 FQGNSA. Trimming stripped 6 bases from V and 0 bases from J, with 12 bases between. The CDR3 protein is CASSSRAYSNQPQHF. CDR3 coding DNA: TGTGCCAGCAGTTCCAGGGCTTATAGCAATCAGCCCCAGCATTTT.

The genes are TRBV27 and TRBJ2-7; D gene uncertain. V lost 2 bases and J 2 bases, leaving 13 bases between the germline ends. Germline V gene data show CDR1 as MNHEY and CDR2 as SMNVEV (reference sequence). The CDR3 runs to 15 residues. The CDR3 here is CASSLGNGPTYEQYF. DNA of the CDR3: TGTGCCAGCAGTTTAGGCAACGGACCAACCTACGAGCAGTACTTC.

CDR3 protein: CASSPTGTKHEQYF. DNA for the CDR3: TGTGCCAGCAGTCCAACCGGGACAAAACACGAGCAGTACTTC. The chain combines TRBV7-9 with TRBJ2-7, with D tentatively TRBD1 (6 bases). The CDR3 runs to 14 residues. Germline V gene sequence: CDR1 SEHNR, CDR2 FQNEAQ (reference sequence). Deletions cut 6 bases from V and 5 bases from J, with 17 bases between.

This clone appeared a few times. V is TRBV3-1 (or the pseudogene TRBV3-2) and J is TRBJ1-3, with D maybe TRBD1 (5 bases). The CDR3 contains 17 residues. V was pared by 4 bases and J by 0 bases, with 16 bases between. CDR1 is LGHDT and CDR2 is YNNKEL in the germline V gene (reference sequence). The CDR3 is CASSPPVAGSSGNTIYF. The CDR3 DNA reads as TGTGCCAGCAGCCCCCCGGTTGCAGGGTCCTCTGGAAACACCATATATTTT.

The chain carries TRBV28 and TRBJ1-1; D unresolved. Trimming removed 3 bases from V and 3 bases from J, with 11 bases in between. Germline CDR1 and CDR2: MDHEN and SYDVKM. This CDR3 contains 14 residues. This CDR3 reads CASSFSREDTEAFF. The DNA for the CDR3 is TGTGCCAGCAGTTTTTCACGAGAGGACACTGAAGCTTTCTTT.

The V gene is TRBV4-2, the J gene TRBJ2-5; no clear D. Germline V gene lookup returns CDR1 LGHNA and CDR2 YNFKEQ. V dropped 8 bases and J dropped 4 bases, with 17 bases sitting between them. The CDR3 runs 14 residues. The CDR3 DNA reads as TGTGCCAGCGGCCGACCCACCAATTCAGAGACCCAGTACTTC. Amino acids: CASGRPTNSETQYF.

Concerning this clone: Germline and junction disagree at one end, which may indicate a read error. The rearrangement links TRBV13 to TRBJ2-1; TRBD2 aligns across 7 bases. Germline CDR1 reads PRHDT; CDR2 reads FYEKMQ (reference sequence). The CDR3 consists of 12 residues. The CDR3 region has the DNA TGTGCCAGCAGCTTAGGCCGAGGACTAGGCCTCTTC. Its translation is CASSLGRGLGLF.

A few counts support this clone. The V call is TRBV30, the J call TRBJ1-1, with D unclear. Trimming stripped 1 base from V and 9 bases from J, with 12 bases between. Germline V CDR1 and CDR2: GTSNPN, SVGIG (reference sequence). The CDR3 runs to 12 residues. The CDR3 loop is CAWSEVPDKAFF. CDR3 nucleotides: TGTGCCTGGAGTGAAGTCCCCGATAAAGCTTTCTTT.

This clone was counted once. The chain carries TRBV6-5 and TRBJ1-1; D possibly corresponds to TRBD1 (6 bases). With 5 bases removed from V and 5 bases from J, the gap between germline ends came to 18 bases. There are 15 residues in the CDR3. Per the germline V gene, CDR1 is MNHEY and CDR2 is SVGAGI. This CDR3 reads CASSHPRTDGTEAFF. DNA of the CDR3: TGTGCCAGCAGTCACCCCCGGACAGATGGAACTGAAGCTTTCTTT.

This clone was seen only once. The rearrangement links TRBV6-2 or TRBV6-3 to TRBJ2-5; the D gene is possibly TRBD2 (6 bases). Germline CDR1 is MNHEY and CDR2 is SVGEGT. The CDR3 totals 19 residues. Trimming removed 2 bases from V and 0 bases from J, with 22 bases in between. CDR3 DNA: TGTGCCAGCAGTTACCCATCGGCGGCCGGGACTCGGTACCAAGAGACCCAGTACTTC. Its protein product is CASSYPSAAGTRYQETQYF.

This clone was observed a few times. The chain has TRBV5-6 and TRBJ2-7; no clear D. This CDR3 region has 12 residues. Germline V gene data show CDR1 as SGHDT and CDR2 as YYEEEE. Between the trimmed V and J ends, which lost 3 bases and 6 bases, there was a span of 10 bases. The CDR3 loop reads CASSSGEVEQYF. The CDR3 DNA reads as TGTGCCAGCAGCTCTGGCGAGGTCGAGCAGTACTTC.

V usage is TRBV30 and J usage is TRBJ1-1, with a possible D match to TRBD1 (6 bases). The CDR3 spans 13 residues. CDR1 is GTSNPN and CDR2 is SVGIG in the germline V gene (reference sequence). V shed 3 bases and J shed 11 bases, with 19 bases lying between them. The CDR3 region is CAWSFRQDSRAFF. DNA for the CDR3: TGTGCCTGGAGCTTTAGACAGGATTCTCGGGCTTTCTTT.

The genes are TRBV24-1 and TRBJ2-5; D call uncertain. Germline values: CDR1 KGHDR, CDR2 SFDVKD. V lost 4 bases and J lost 4, with 6 bases in between. The CDR3 spans 12 residues. CDR3 sequence reads: CATSDFLETQYF. DNA of the CDR3: TGTGCCACCAGTGACTTCCTAGAGACCCAGTACTTC.

The chain uses TRBV7-6 and TRBJ1-6; D remains ambiguous. Per germline, CDR1 SGHVS and CDR2 FNYEAQ. The germline V and J ends were trimmed by 1 base and 4 bases, with 11 bases remaining between them. The CDR3 extends over 16 amino acids. The CDR3 DNA reads TGTGCCAGCAGCTTAGAGGCAGTCCCTTATAATTCACCCCTCCACTTT. It yields the protein CASSLEAVPYNSPLHF.